These 18 T cell receptor beta chains share one sample of origin, sequenced in a study of T cell repertoires in cytomegalovirus infection. TCRdb processed the reads anew with MiXCR; each CDR3 protein has one entry. The profile shows about a million distinct CDR3 sequences, around 30% of them singletons. Their antigens are not known. Sequencing used cultured CD8+ T cells from PBMCs, obtained from culture after CMV antigen stimulation. These receptors originate from a human donor in good health (CMV status not recorded). Some clones in this sample may be carry-over from other donors' samples.

The chain uses TRBV15 and TRBJ2-1, with D possibly being TRBD1 or TRBD2 (5 bases each). CDR3 size: 13 residues. Germline CDR1 reads LNHNV; CDR2 reads YYDKDF (reference sequence). The V gene lost 5 bases and the J gene lost 14 bases, with 19 bases spanning the gap. CDR3 residues: CATSPWGTVDEFF. In DNA form, the CDR3 reads TGTGCCACCAGCCCCTGGGGGACGGTAGACGAGTTCTTC.

The CDR3 spells CASSQRGWGQVNSPLHF. The CDR3 nucleotides are TGTGCCAGCAGCCAACGTGGCTGGGGACAGGTTAATTCACCCCTCCACTTT. The rearrangement links TRBV7-9 to TRBJ1-6; 8 nucleotides align to TRBD1. Germline loops: CDR1 SEHNR, CDR2 FQNEAQ (reference sequence). The length of the CDR3 is 17 residues. With V trimmed by 5 bases and J by 6 bases, 12 bases remained unmatched.

The V and J genes are TRBV10-3 and TRBJ1-1; 9 nucleotides align to TRBD1. V shed 8 bases and J 4 bases; nucleotides not matched to a gene: 2. Looked up from germline, CDR1 is ENHRY and CDR2 is SYGVKD. This CDR3 has 12 residues. The CDR3 bases are TGTGCCATCGGGGACAGGGCCACTGAAGCTTTCTTT. Encoded protein: CAIGDRATEAFF.

This sequence joins TRBV24-1 and TRBJ1-5; no clear D gene. The CDR3 contains 13 residues. Germline lookup yields CDR1 KGHDR and CDR2 SFDVKD. Trimming cost V 6 bases and J 2 bases, with 7 bases left between them. The CDR3 DNA reads as TGTGCCACCAGTATTGGGGGCAATCAGCCCCAGCATTTT. Its protein product is CATSIGGNQPQHF.

Concerning this clonotype: Relative to the germline gene, one junction end is altered; a read error may explain this. The V call is TRBV12-3 or TRBV12-4, the J call TRBJ1-4; a weak D match, TRBD1 (6 bases). The CDR3 totals 14 residues. As DNA, the CDR3 is TGTGCCAGCAGTACGACAGGATGGAATGAAAAACAGTTTTTT. Its protein is CASSTTGWNEKQFF.

J is TRBJ2-3 and V is TRBV6-4; D may be TRBD1 (6 bases). From germline, CDR1 is MRHNA and CDR2 SNTAGT. The CDR3 loop spans 17 amino acids. V was clipped by 0 bases and J by 2 bases, with 15 bases between them. The CDR3 DNA is TGTGCCAGCAGTGACTCGACGGTACAGGGTTTCACAGATACGCAGTATTTT. Translated: CASSDSTVQGFTDTQYF.

The table lists this clonotype with a few counts. The chain links TRBV7-9 to TRBJ1-1; D may be TRBD1 (6 bases). V was pared by 8 bases and J by 0 bases, with 16 bases between. The CDR3 loop spans 15 amino acids. Germline values: CDR1 SEHNR, CDR2 FQNEAQ (reference sequence). The CDR3 loop reads CASLSRTAMNTEAFF. The CDR3 DNA reads TGTGCCAGCCTCTCTAGGACAGCCATGAACACTGAAGCTTTCTTT.

The rearrangement uses TRBV2 and TRBJ1-2, with D unresolved. Germline assignment: CDR1 SNHLY and CDR2 FYNNEI. V was pared by 5 bases and J by 0 bases, with 10 bases between. The CDR3 covers 14 residues. The CDR3, as DNA: TGTGCCAGCAGTACTCCTCATTCTAACTATGGCTACACCTTC. This translates into CASSTPHSNYGYTF.

This chain links TRBV11-3 with TRBJ2-5, with a possible D match to TRBD1 (6 bases). Trimming removed 3 bases from V and 3 bases from J, with 11 bases in between. Germline V gene lookup returns CDR1 SGHNT and CDR2 YENEEA. The CDR3 totals 14 residues. The CDR3 region is CASSFPDRKETQYF. In nucleotides, the CDR3 is TGTGCCAGCAGCTTTCCGGACAGAAAAGAGACCCAGTACTTC.

This chain uses TRBV2 with TRBJ2-5; 7 bases are shared with TRBD2. CDR3 size: 12 residues. Germline trimming cut 11 bases from V and 2 bases from J; bases unmatched to any gene: 5. Germline V lookup: CDR1 SNHLY, CDR2 FYNNEI. DNA for the CDR3: TGTGCCGTGCGGGGGAAACAAGAGACCCAGTACTTC. Protein: CAVRGKQETQYF.

The DNA of the CDR3 is TGCAGCGTTGGCCCCATTCCCATAAGGACCAAACCTCAAGGAAATGGCTACACCTTC. As protein: CSVGPIPIRTKPQGNGYTF. The chain has TRBV29-1 and TRBJ1-2, with unresolved D. Trimming pared 4 bases from V and 6 bases from J, leaving 33 bases between. The CDR3 extends over 19 amino acids. Germline V gives CDR1 SQVTM, CDR2 ANQGSEA.

V is TRBV25-1 and J is TRBJ1-2; TRBD1 matches 9 bases. The CDR3 length is 17 residues. Trimming took 8 bases from V and 1 from J; bases not matched to a gene: 14. Germline V gives CDR1 MGHDK, CDR2 SYGVNS. CDR3 in amino acids: CASHGPIQGADNYGYTF. CDR3 DNA: TGTGCCAGCCACGGCCCTATACAGGGGGCAGATAACTATGGCTACACCTTC.

The chain couples TRBV12-3 or TRBV12-4 to TRBJ1-5, with a tentative D call TRBD1 (5 bases). The V and J ends lost 1 base and 11 bases respectively, with 9 bases between them. The CDR3 extends over 12 amino acids. DNA for the CDR3: TGTGCCAGCAGTTTAGTGGGGGAGGCCCAGCATTTT. This codes for CASSLVGEAQHF.

This clonotype showed up just a few times. The CDR3 here is CASSEGRYYEQYF. In nucleotides, the CDR3 is TGTGCCAGCAGTGAAGGGCGGTACTACGAGCAGTACTTC. The chain uses TRBV6-1 and TRBJ2-7; D gene unclear. The CDR3 is 13 residues long. Trimming cost V 1 base and J 3 bases, with 7 bases left between them. Germline CDR1 is MNHNS and CDR2 is SASEGT.

The chain employs TRBV6-8 and TRBJ2-2, with D perhaps matching TRBD1 (6 bases). CDR3 length: 17 residues. With 5 bases removed from V and 8 bases from J, the gap between germline ends came to 24 bases. Germline loops: CDR1 MNHGY, CDR2 SAAAGT. DNA for the CDR3: TGTGCCAGCAGTCCCCAACCGAGGGAATCAAGGGGGGGGGAGCTGTTTTTT. Protein: CASSPQPRESRGGELFF.

In its sample, this clonotype was seen many times. This chain connects TRBV7-8 to TRBJ1-3; D remains ambiguous. V was clipped by 1 base and J by 4 bases, with 8 bases between them. Germline CDR1 is SGHVS and CDR2 is FQNEAQ. The CDR3 spans 14 residues. DNA for the CDR3: TGTGCCAGCAGCTTAGTGGGCGGAGGAAACACCATATATTTT. Translated: CASSLVGGGNTIYF. The whole variable domain, filled in from reference TRBV7-8 and TRBJ1-3, reads GAGVSQSPRYKVAKRGQDVALRCDPISGHVSLFWYQQALGQGPEFLTYFQNEAQLDKSGLPSDRFFAERPEGSVSTLKIQRTQQEDSAVYLCASSLVGGGNTIYFGEGSWLTVV.

The rearrangement joins TRBV7-8 to TRBJ2-7; a possible D gene is TRBD1 (5 bases). CDR1 is SGHVS, CDR2 FQNEAQ, per germline. The CDR3 extends over 13 amino acids. V was clipped by 2 bases and J by 3 bases, with 8 bases between them. CDR3 DNA: TGTGCCAGCAGCTTAAACAGGCACTACGAGCAGTACGTC. This translates into CASSLNRHYEQYV.

This clonotype was counted between two and nine times. The chain joins TRBV7-8 to TRBJ1-2, with 7 bases aligning to TRBD1. The CDR3 covers 15 residues. In germline, CDR1 is SGHVS, CDR2 FQNEAQ. V lost 1 base, J lost 4 bases, and 6 bases stayed unmatched. CDR3 sequence reads: CASSLGTGVPYGYTF. The CDR3 coding sequence is TGTGCCAGCAGCTTAGGTACAGGGGTACCCTATGGCTACACCTTC.